The sample holds one count of the clone carrying this T cell receptor beta chain. This entry comes from a study of blood T cell repertoires in COVID-19. About the research overall: Sites across the United States, Italy and Spain contributed samples from acute and convalescent COVID-19. PBMCs, B-cell-depleted T cells, or T cells were the source of the cDNA or gDNA that made up the material.

V was clipped by 4 bases and J by 5 bases, with 8 bases between them. The CDR3 is 11 residues long. CDR1 SQVTM and CDR2 ANQGSEA come from the germline V gene. Original data processing: For nucleated cells, counts were estimated from reference gene primer amplification. TCRdb's table, derived via immunoSEQ multiplex PCR, lists solely in-frame clones and lacks some. The V and J calls and clone size come from that table; D and trimming were worked out from the DNA. Of around 180,000 clones in the sample, approximately 77% were seen once. This receptor was identified in a woman older than 75 with active or convalescent COVID-19. The sample consisted of peripheral blood. This chain connects TRBV29-1 to TRBJ2-5; D is ambiguous. Written as DNA, the CDR3 is TGCAGCGTTGTGGAGTGGGAGACCCAGTACTTC. Translating gives CSVVEWETQYF.